What follows is one T cell receptor (beta chain) and its context. Germline assignment: CDR1 MGHRA and CDR2 YSYEKL. The CDR3 totals 16 residues. The germline V and J ends were trimmed by 4 bases and 8 bases, with 20 bases remaining between them. This sample was taken from a study of blood T cell repertoires in COVID-19. Sequencing was performed with immunoSEQ multiplex PCR; in TCRdb, only in-frame clones are kept and a portion is missing. The table records over 250,000 clones, approximately 87% of them present only once. Before being deemed recovered, Cohort 3 donors had two negative PCRs, clearance, or symptom resolution.

The gene calls are TRBV4-1 and TRBJ1-4; D unclear. The receptor's source is a woman aged 30 to 39 who had recovered from COVID-19. The sequenced material came from PBMCs or T cells enriched from blood (not recorded which). CDR3 protein: CASSPTQSRREEKLFF. CDR3 nucleotide sequence: TGCGCCAGCAGCCCCACACAATCTAGGAGGGAGGAAAAACTGTTTTTT.